The rows below give T cell receptor beta chains drawn from one sample of a study of prognosis after radiotherapy for stage I lung cancer. TCRdb reprocessed the multiplex PCR reads with MiXCR, giving one entry per CDR3 protein. The repertoire holds about 24,000 distinct CDR3 sequences, with roughly 35% as singletons. The specimen was PBMCs, collected before or after stereotactic body radiation therapy (not recorded which). The origin of the receptors is a donor over 45 with non-small cell lung cancer. The CDR3 runs from the conserved cysteine through the conserved F or W. A D gene is named only where the DNA matches it firmly. Expanded clones get a size class; other rows say once, few or many, or leave the size out.

>many|TRBJ2-3|TRBD2|TRBV4-2
CASSLGLAERDTQYF
TGTGCCAGCAGCCTGGGACTAGCGGAAAGAGATACGCAGTATTTT
>many|TRBJ2-6|TRBD1|TRBV18
CASSPKTGAGANVLTF
TGTGCCAGCTCACCCAAAACAGGGGCTGGGGCCAACGTCCTGACTTTC
>many|TRBJ2-7|TRBD2|TRBV20-1
CSARDSGYSYEQYF
TGCAGTGCTAGAGATAGCGGGTACTCCTACGAGCAGTACTTC
>medium-sized|TRBJ1-2|.|TRBV12-3/TRBV12-4
CASSETAGRGYTF
TGTGCCAGCAGTGAAACAGCAGGACGTGGCTACACCTTC
>many|TRBJ2-2|TRBD1|TRBV19
CASKETGSSGELFF
TGTGCCAGTAAGGAGACAGGGTCTAGCGGGGAGCTGTTTTTT
>once|TRBJ1-5|.|TRBV12-3/TRBV12-4
CASSPTGTTNQPQHF
TGTGCCAGCAGCCCCACCGGGACAACCAATCAGCCCCAGCATTTT
>many|TRBJ2-7|.|TRBV18
CASSLAAQGAEQYF
TGTGCCAGCTCACTAGCCGCTCAAGGGGCCGAGCAGTACTTC
>.|TRBJ2-3|.|TRBV6-1
CASAFERGYGTDTQYF
TGTGCCAGCGCCTTTGAGCGTGGGTATGGCACAGATACGCAGTATTTT
>many|TRBJ1-4|.|TRBV3-1
CASSQSGANEKLFF
TGTGCCAGCAGCCAATCGGGGGCAAACGAAAAACTGTTTTTT
>.|TRBJ1-6|.|TRBV6-2/TRBV6-3
CASSDGLQNHSPLHF
TGTGCCAGCAGTGACGGCCTACAAAACCACTCACCCCTCCACTTT
>.|TRBJ1-1|TRBD1|TRBV20-1
CSASDRARWMNTEAFF
TGCAGTGCTTCGGACAGGGCCCGCTGGATGAACACTGAAGCTTTCTTT
>many|TRBJ2-7|TRBD1|TRBV6-1
CASSRGQGYSYEQYF
TGTGCCAGCAGCCGGGGACAGGGATACTCCTACGAGCAGTACTTC
>many|TRBJ1-2|.|TRBV5-6
CASSRRGGSLGYTF
TGTGCCAGCAGCCGTAGGGGGGGGAGCCTTGGCTACACCTTC
>.|TRBJ2-7|TRBD2|TRBV7-2
CASSLGPGGPENEQYF
TGTGCCAGCAGCCTGGGCCCGGGAGGGCCGGAGAACGAGCAGTACTTC
>few|TRBJ2-4|TRBD2|TRBV7-9
CASSLVGGGQNIQYF
TGTGCCAGCAGCTTGGTGGGGGGGGGACAAAACATTCAGTACTTC
>many|TRBJ2-3|TRBD1|TRBV30
CAWITRDRGTDTQYF
TGTGCCTGGATCACCCGGGACAGGGGCACAGATACGCAGTATTTT
>many|TRBJ1-5|.|TRBV6-1
CASRLRTANQPQHF
TGTGCCAGCAGACTCCGGACAGCCAATCAGCCCCAGCATTTT
>many|TRBJ1-1|.|TRBV5-1
CASSSLRETEAFF
TGCGCCAGCAGCTCCCTTAGGGAAACTGAAGCTTTCTTT
>many|TRBJ2-5|TRBD2|TRBV7-7
CASSRGLAGYEETQYF
TGTGCCAGCAGCAGGGGACTAGCGGGGTACGAAGAGACCCAGTACTTC
>.|TRBJ1-2|.|TRBV20-1
CSARNRVLGLSPCGYTF
TGCAGTGCTAGAAATCGGGTTCTGGGTTTATCTCCCTGTGGCTACACCTTC
>many|TRBJ1-2|TRBD1|TRBV2
CASSEDSQGADYGYTF
TGTGCCAGCAGTGAGGATAGCCAGGGGGCAGACTATGGCTACACCTTC
>many|TRBJ2-1|TRBD2|TRBV11-3
CASSSQVGGPSNEQFF
TGTGCCAGCAGCTCCCAGGTGGGAGGGCCCAGCAATGAGCAGTTCTTC
>.|TRBJ2-2|.|TRBV11-3
CASSLLTGNTGELFF
TGTGCCAGCAGCTTACTGACAGGGAACACCGGGGAGCTGTTTTTT
>many|TRBJ2-1|.|TRBV10-3
CAISGQGGGSNEQFF
TGTGCCATCAGTGGTCAGGGCGGCGGGTCCAATGAGCAGTTCTTC
>many|TRBJ1-1|.|TRBV29-1
CSVERVLNTEAFF
TGCAGCGTTGAGAGGGTGCTCAACACTGAAGCTTTCTTT
>.|TRBJ1-5|.|TRBV7-2
CASSADPGGNQPQHF
TGTGCCAGCAGCGCCGACCCGGGCGGGAATCAGCCCCAGCATTTT
>.|TRBJ2-7|.|TRBV20-1
CSARGTPVLGSYEQHF
TGCAGTGCTAGAGGGACCCCGGTACTGGGCTCCTACGAGCAGCACTTC
>many|TRBJ1-5|TRBD1|TRBV6-5
CASSYTVTGRSNQPQHF
TGTGCCAGCAGTTACACAGTGACAGGGAGGTCCAATCAGCCCCAGCATTTT
>many|TRBJ2-2|.|TRBV7-8
CASSLAGGTNTGELFF
TGTGCCAGCAGCTTAGCGGGCGGGACGAACACCGGGGAGCTGTTTTTT
>many|TRBJ2-7|.|TRBV10-2
CASTVGSGSYEQYF
TGCGCCAGCACCGTCGGCAGCGGTTCCTACGAGCAGTACTTC
>many|TRBJ1-2|.|TRBV3-1
CASSQRHHPGGYTF
TGTGCCAGCAGCCAGCGACACCACCCCGGGGGCTACACCTTC
>many|TRBJ2-7|TRBD1|TRBV27
CASSLTGHYEQYF
TGTGCCAGCAGTTTGACAGGGCACTACGAGCAGTACTTC
>.|TRBJ1-3|TRBD1|TRBV5-1
CASSFEGQSSGNTIYF
TGCGCCAGCAGCTTCGAGGGACAGAGCTCTGGAAACACCATATATTTT
>many|TRBJ2-7|.|TRBV24-1
CATSETGSYEQYF
TGTGCCACCAGTGAGACAGGTTCCTACGAGCAGTACTTC
>.|TRBJ2-7|TRBD2|TRBV28
CATMVGGRASYEQYF
TGTGCCACCATGGTCGGCGGGAGGGCGAGCTACGAGCAGTACTTC
>.|TRBJ1-4|.|TRBV7-6
CASSLVPDFATNEKLFF
TGTGCCAGCAGCTTAGTACCAGACTTTGCAACTAATGAAAAACTGTTTTTT
>many|TRBJ2-2|.|TRBV29-1
CSALTGELFF
TGCAGCGCGTTGACCGGGGAGCTGTTTTTT
>many|TRBJ1-6|.|TRBV30
CAWMQGINSPLHF
TGTGCCTGGATGCAGGGGATAAATTCACCCCTCCACTTT